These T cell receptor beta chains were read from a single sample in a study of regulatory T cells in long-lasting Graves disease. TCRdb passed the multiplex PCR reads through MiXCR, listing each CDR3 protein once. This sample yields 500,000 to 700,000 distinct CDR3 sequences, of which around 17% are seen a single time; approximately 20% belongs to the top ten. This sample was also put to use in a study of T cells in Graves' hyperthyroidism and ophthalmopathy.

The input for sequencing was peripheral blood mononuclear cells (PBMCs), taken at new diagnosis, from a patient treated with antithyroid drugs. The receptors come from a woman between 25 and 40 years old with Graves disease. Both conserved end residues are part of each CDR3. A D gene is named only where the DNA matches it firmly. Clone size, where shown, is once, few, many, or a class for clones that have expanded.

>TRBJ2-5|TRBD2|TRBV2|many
TGTGCCAGCCGACTAGCGCAGCAAGAGACCCAGTACTTC
CASRLAQQETQYF
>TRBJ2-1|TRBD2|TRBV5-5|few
TGTGCCAGCAGCTTGGCCTCGGGGACTAGCGGGAGTGGTGAGCAGTTCTTC
CASSLASGTSGSGEQFF
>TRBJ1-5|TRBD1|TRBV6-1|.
TGTGCCAGCAGTAGGACAGGGGCCTGGGAGCCCCAGCATTTT
CASSRTGAWEPQHF
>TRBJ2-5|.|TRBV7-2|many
TGTGCCAGCAGCCGGAGGGGGGTTCAAGAGACCCAGTACTTC
CASSRRGVQETQYF
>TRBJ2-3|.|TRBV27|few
TGTGCCAGCAGTCCCGATTCGGGGTTGTCAGATACGCAGTATTTT
CASSPDSGLSDTQYF
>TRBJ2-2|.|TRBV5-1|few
TGCGCCAGCAGCCTAGAGACCTCCGGGGAGCTGTTTTTT
CASSLETSGELFF
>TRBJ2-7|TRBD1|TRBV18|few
TGTGCCAGCTCACCATCCGGGACAGGCCTCTACGAGCAGTACTTC
CASSPSGTGLYEQYF
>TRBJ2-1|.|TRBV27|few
TGTGCCAGCAACTCGATTTACAATGAGCAGTTCTTC
CASNSIYNEQFF
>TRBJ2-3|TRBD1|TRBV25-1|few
TGTGCCAGCAGTGCCGACAGGGTGTATAGCACAGATACGCAGTATTTT
CASSADRVYSTDTQYF
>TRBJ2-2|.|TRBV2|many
TGTGCCAGTACAGACAGGATTAACACCGGGGAGCTGTTTTTT
CASTDRINTGELFF
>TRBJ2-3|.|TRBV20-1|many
TGCAGTGCCCTCCAAGCGAACACAGATACGCAGTATTTT
CSALQANTDTQYF
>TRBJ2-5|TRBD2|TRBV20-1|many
TGCAGTGCTAGAGAAGCCAGCGGGAGGAAAGAGACCCAGTACTTC
CSAREASGRKETQYF
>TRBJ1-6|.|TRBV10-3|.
TGTGCCATCAGTGACACGGCCCAAAATTCACCCCTCCACTTT
CAISDTAQNSPLHF
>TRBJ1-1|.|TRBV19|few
TGTGCCAGTAGTATACAGCGCTCCCAAGCTTTCTTT
CASSIQRSQAFF
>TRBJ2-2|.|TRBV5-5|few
TGTGCCAGCAGCCTACATGATGGGATGGTCAGCGGGGAGCTGTTTTTT
CASSLHDGMVSGELFF
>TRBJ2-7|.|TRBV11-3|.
TGTGCCAGCAGCTTTTCGTTCTACGAGCAGTACTTC
CASSFSFYEQYF
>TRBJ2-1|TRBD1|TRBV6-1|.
TGTGCCAGCCTCTGGACAGGGGGGAACAATGAGCAGTTCTTC
CASLWTGGNNEQFF
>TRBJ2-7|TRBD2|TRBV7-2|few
TGTGCCAGCAGCTTGACTAGCGGGAGTTCCGAGCAGTACTTC
CASSLTSGSSEQYF
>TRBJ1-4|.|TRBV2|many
TGTGCCAGCTCCAGTGTTCGGGGGGAAAAACTGTTTTTT
CASSSVRGEKLFF
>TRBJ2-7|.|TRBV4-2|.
TGTGCCAGCAGCCAAGTTTCGAGCGGCTCCTACGAGCAGTACTTC
CASSQVSSGSYEQYF
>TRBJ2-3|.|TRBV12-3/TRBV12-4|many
TGTGCCAGCAGTTTATTCCAGGCGGGGACAGATACGCAGTATTTT
CASSLFQAGTDTQYF
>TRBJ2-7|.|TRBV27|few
TGTGCCAGCAGTTTTGGCGGACTCGGGTACGAGCAGTACTTC
CASSFGGLGYEQYF
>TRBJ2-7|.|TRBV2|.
TGTGCCAGCAGTGGGCGGGGAGCCTACGAGCAGTACTTC
CASSGRGAYEQYF
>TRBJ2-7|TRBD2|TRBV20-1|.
TGCAGTGCCAGTGGGGTAGCGGGAGTTCTCTCCTACGAGCAGTACTTC
CSASGVAGVLSYEQYF
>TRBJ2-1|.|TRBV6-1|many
TGTGCCAGCAAAACAATCGACAATGAGCAGTTCTTC
CASKTIDNEQFF
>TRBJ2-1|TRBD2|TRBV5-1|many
TGCGCCAGCAGCCGCGGGAGTAGGGATGAGCAGTTCTTC
CASSRGSRDEQFF
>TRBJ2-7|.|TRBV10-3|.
TGTGCCATCAGTAACGACAGGACTTCCTACGAGCAGTACTTC
CAISNDRTSYEQYF
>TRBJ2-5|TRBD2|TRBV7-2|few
TGTGCCAGCAGCTTAGTTCGCTCTAGCGGGAGTCGCCGCGGACGACAAGAGACCCAGTACTTC
CASSLVRSSGSRRGRQETQYF
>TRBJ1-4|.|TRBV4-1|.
TGCGCCAGCAGCCAAGTGGTCCCCTACCAAAATGAAAAACTGTTTTTT
CASSQVVPYQNEKLFF